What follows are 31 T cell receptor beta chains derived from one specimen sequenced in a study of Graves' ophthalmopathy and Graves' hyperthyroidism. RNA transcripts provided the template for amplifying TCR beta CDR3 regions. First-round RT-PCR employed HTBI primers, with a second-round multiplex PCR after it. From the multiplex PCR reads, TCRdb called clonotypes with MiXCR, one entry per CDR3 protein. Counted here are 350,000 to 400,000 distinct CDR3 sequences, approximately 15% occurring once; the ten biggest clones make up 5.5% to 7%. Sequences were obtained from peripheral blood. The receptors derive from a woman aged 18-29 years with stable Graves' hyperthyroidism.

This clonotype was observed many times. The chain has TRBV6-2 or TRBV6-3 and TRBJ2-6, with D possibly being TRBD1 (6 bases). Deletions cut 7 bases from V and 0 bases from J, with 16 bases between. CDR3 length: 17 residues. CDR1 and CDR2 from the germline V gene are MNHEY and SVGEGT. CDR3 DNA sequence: TGTGCCAGCACAAGCGACAGGCTCCGCTCTGGGGCCAACGTCCTGACTTTC. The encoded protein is CASTSDRLRSGANVLTF.

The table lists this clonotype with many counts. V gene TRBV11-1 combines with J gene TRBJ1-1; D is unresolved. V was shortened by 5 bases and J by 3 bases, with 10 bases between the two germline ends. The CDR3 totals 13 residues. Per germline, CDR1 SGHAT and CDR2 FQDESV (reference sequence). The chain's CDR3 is CASSPQRDTEAFF. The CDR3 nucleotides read TGTGCCAGCAGCCCTCAAAGGGACACTGAAGCTTTCTTT.

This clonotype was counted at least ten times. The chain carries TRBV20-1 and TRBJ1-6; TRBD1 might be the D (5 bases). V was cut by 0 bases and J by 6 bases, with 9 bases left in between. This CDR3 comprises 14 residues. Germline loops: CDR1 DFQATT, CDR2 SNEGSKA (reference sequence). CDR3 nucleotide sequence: TGCAGTGCTAGAGACCCAGGGCTTAATTCACCCCTCCACTTT. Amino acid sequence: CSARDPGLNSPLHF.

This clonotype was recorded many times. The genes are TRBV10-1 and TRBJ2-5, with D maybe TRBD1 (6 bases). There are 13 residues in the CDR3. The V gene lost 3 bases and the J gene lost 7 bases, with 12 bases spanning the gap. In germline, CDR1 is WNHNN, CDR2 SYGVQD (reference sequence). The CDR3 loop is CASSDTGIGTQYF. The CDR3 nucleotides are TGCGCCAGCAGTGATACAGGGATAGGGACCCAGTACTTC.

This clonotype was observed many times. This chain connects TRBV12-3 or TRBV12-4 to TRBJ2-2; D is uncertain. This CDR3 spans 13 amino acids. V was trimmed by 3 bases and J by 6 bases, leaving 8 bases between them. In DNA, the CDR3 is TGTGCCAGCAGTTTGAGCTTGCCCGGGGAGCTGTTTTTT. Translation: CASSLSLPGELFF.

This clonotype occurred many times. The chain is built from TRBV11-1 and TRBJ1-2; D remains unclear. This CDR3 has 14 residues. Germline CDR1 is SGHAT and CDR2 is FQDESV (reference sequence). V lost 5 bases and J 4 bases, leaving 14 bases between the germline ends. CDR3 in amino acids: CASSTLGLAYGYTF. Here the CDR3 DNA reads TGTGCCAGCAGCACGCTCGGCCTGGCCTATGGCTACACCTTC.

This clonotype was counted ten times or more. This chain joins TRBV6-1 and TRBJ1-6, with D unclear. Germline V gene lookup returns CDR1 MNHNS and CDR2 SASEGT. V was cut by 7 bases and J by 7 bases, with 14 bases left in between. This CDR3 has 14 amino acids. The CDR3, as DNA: TGTGCCAGCAATCTCCGGGGTAAAAATTCACCCCTCCACTTT. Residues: CASNLRGKNSPLHF.

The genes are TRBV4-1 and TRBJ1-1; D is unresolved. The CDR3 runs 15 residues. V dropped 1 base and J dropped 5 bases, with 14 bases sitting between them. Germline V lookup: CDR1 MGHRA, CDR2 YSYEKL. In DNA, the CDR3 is TGCGCCAGCAGCCAAGGGTGGACGGAGAAAACTGAAGCTTTCTTT. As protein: CASSQGWTEKTEAFF.

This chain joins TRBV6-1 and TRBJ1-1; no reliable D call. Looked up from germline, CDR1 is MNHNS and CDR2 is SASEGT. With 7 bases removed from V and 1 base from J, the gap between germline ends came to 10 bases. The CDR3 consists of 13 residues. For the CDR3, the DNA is TGTGCCAGCACCTCCTCCAGGAACACTGAAGCTTTCTTT. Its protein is CASTSSRNTEAFF.

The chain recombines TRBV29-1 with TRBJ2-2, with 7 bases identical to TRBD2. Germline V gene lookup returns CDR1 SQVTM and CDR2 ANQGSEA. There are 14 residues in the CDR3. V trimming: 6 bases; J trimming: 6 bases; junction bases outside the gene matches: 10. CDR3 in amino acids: CSVPVGGSAGELFF. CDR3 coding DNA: TGCAGCGTCCCGGTGGGGGGGTCGGCCGGGGAGCTGTTTTTT.

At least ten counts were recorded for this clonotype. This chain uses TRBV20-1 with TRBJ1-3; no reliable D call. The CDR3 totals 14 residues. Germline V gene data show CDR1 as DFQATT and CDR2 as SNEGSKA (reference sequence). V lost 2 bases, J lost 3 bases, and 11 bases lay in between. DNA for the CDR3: TGCAGTGCTAGACCTCCGGACGGTGGAAACACCATATATTTT. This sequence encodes CSARPPDGGNTIYF.

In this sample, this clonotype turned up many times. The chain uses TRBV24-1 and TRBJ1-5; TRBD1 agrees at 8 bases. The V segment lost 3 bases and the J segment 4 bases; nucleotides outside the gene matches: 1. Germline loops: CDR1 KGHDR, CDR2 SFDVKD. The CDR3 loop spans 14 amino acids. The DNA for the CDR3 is TGTGCCACCAGTGATGGGGACAGGAATCAGCCCCAGCATTTT. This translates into CATSDGDRNQPQHF.

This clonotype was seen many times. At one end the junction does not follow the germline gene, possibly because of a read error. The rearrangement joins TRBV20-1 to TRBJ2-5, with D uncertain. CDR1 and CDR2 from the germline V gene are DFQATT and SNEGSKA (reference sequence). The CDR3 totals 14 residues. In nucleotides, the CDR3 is TGCAATGCTCCCGACCATACCCAAGGGGAGACCCAGTACTTC. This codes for CNAPDHTQGETQYF.

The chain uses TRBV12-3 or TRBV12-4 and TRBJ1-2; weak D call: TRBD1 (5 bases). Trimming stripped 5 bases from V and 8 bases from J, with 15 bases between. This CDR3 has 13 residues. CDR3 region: CASSQAGALGYTF. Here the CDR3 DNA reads TGTGCCAGCAGTCAAGCCGGGGCGCTCGGCTACACCTTC.

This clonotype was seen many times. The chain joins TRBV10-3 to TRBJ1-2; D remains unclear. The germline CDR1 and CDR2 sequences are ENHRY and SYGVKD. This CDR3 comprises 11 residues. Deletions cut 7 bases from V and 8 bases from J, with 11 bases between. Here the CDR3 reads CAIKEGSGYTF. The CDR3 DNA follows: TGTGCCATCAAGGAGGGTTCCGGCTACACCTTC.

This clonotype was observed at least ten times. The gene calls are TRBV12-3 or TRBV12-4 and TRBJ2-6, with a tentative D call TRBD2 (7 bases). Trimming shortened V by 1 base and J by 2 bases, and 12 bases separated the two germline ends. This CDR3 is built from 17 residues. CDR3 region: CASSLVGGATGANVLTF. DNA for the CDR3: TGTGCCAGCAGTTTAGTGGGGGGGGCTACTGGGGCCAACGTCCTGACTTTC.

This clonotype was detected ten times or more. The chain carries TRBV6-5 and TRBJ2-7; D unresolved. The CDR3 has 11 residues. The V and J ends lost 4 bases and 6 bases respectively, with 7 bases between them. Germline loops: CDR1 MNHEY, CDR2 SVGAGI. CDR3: CASSFLGEQYF. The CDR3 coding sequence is TGTGCCAGCAGTTTCCTCGGCGAGCAGTACTTC.

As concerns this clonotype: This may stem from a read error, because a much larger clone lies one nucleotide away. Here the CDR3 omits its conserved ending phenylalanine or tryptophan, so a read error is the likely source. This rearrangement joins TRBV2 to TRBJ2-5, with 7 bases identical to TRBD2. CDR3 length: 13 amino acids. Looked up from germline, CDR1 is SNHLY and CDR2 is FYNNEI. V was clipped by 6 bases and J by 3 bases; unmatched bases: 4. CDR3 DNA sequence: TGTGCCAGCAGGAATACTAGCGAAGAGACCCAGTACCTC. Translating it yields CASRNTSEETQYL.

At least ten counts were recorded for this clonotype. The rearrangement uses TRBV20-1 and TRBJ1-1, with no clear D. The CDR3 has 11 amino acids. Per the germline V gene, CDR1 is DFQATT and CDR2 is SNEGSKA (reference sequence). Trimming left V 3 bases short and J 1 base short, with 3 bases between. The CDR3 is CSARRNTEAFF. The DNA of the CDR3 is TGCAGTGCTAGGAGGAACACTGAAGCTTTCTTT.

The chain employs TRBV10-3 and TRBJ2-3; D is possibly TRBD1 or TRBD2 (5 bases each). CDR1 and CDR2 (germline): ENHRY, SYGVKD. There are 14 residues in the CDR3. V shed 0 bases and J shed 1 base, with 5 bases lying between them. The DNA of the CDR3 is TGTGCCATCAGTGAGTCGGGGGGCACAGATACGCAGTATTTT. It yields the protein CAISESGGTDTQYF.

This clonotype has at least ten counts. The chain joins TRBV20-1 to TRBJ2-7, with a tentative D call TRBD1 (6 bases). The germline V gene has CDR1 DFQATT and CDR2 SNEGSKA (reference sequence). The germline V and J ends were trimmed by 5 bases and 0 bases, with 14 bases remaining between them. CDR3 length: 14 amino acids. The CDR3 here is CSAAQGSYSYEQYF. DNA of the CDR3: TGCAGTGCTGCTCAGGGGAGCTACTCCTACGAGCAGTACTTC.

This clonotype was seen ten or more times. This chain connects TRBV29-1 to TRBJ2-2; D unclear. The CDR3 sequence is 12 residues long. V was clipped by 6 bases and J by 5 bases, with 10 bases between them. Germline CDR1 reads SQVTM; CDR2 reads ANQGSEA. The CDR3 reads CSVRTGTGELFF. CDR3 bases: TGCAGCGTCCGGACGGGTACCGGGGAGCTGTTTTTT.

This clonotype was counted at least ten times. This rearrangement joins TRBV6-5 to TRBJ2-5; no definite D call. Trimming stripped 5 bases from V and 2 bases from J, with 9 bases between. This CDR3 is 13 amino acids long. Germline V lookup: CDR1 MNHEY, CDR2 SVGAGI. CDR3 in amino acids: CASSSYEQETQYF. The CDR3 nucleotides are TGTGCCAGCAGTAGCTATGAACAAGAGACCCAGTACTTC.

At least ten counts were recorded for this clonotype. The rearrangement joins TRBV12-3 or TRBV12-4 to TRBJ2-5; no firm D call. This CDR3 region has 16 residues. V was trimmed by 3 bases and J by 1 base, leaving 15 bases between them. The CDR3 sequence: CASSLVSGGTQETQYF. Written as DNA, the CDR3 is TGTGCCAGCAGTTTGGTCTCTGGCGGTACCCAAGAGACCCAGTACTTC.

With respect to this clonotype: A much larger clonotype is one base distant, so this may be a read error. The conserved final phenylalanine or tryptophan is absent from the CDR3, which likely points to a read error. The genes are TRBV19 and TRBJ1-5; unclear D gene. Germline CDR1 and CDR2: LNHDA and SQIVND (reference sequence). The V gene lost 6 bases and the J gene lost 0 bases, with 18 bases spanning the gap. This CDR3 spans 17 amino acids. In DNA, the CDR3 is TGTGCCAGTAGGGCATCCGGCGGTTCTCCTAGCAATCAGCCCCAGCATGTT. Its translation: CASRASGGSPSNQPQHV.

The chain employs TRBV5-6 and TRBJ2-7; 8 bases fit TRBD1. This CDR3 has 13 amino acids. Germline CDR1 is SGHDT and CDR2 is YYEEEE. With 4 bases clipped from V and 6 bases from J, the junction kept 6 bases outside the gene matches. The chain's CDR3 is CASSQGAGGEQYF. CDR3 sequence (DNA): TGTGCCAGCAGCCAGGGGGCAGGGGGCGAGCAGTACTTC.

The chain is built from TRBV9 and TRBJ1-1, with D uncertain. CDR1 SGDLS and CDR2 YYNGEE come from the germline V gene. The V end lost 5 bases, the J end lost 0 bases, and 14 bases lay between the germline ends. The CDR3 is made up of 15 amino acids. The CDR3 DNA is TGTGCCAGCAGGGAGAGAGTGACTATGAACACTGAAGCTTTCTTT. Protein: CASRERVTMNTEAFF.

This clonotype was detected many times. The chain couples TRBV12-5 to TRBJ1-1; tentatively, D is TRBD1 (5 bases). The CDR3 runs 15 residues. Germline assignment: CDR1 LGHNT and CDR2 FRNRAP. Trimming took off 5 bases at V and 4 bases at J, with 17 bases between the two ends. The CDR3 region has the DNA TGTGCTAGTGGTCCTCTCGAGGGACTAGTCACTGAAGCTTTCTTT. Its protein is CASGPLEGLVTEAFF.

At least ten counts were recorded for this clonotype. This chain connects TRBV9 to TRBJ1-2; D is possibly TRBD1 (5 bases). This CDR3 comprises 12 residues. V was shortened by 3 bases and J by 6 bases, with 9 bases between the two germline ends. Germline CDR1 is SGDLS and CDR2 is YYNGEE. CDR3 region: CASSAGANGYTF. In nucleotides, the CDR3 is TGTGCCAGCAGCGCCGGGGCCAATGGCTACACCTTC.

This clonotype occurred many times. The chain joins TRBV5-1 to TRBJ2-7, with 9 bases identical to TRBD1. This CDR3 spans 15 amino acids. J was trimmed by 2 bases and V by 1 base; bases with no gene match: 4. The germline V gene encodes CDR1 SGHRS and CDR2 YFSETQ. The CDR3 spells CASSLPGQGTYEQYF. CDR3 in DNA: TGCGCCAGCAGCTTGCCGGGACAGGGAACCTACGAGCAGTACTTC.

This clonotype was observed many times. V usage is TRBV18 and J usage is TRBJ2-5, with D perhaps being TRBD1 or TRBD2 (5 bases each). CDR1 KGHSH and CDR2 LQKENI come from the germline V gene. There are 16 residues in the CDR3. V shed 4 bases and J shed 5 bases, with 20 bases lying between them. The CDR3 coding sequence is TGTGCCAGCTCACGAGACCCGGGACGGGCGAGGGAGACCCAGTACTTC. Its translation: CASSRDPGRARETQYF.